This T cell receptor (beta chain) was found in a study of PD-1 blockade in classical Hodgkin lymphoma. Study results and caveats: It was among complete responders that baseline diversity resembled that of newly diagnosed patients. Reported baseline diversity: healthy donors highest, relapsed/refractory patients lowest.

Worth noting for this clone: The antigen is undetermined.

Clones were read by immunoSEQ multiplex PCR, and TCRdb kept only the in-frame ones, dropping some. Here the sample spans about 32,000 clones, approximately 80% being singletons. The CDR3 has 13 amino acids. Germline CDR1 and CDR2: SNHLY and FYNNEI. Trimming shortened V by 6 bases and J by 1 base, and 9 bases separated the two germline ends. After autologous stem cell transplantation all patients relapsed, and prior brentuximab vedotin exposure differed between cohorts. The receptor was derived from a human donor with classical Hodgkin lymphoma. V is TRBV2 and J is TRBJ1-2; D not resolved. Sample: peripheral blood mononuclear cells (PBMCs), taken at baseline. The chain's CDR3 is CASSPGNNYGYTF. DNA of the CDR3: TGTGCCAGCAGCCCGGGAAATAACTATGGCTACACCTTC.